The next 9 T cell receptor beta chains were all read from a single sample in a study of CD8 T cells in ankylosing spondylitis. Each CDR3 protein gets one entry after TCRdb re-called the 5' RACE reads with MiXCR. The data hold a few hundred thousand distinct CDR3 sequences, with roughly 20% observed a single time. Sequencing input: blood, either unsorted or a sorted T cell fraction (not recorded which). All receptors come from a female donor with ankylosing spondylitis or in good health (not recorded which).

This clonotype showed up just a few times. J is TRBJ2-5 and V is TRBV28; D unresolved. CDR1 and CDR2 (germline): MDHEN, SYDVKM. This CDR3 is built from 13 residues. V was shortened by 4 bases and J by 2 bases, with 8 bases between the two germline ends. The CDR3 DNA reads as TGTGCCAGCAGTTATTCAATGCAAGAGACCCAGTACTTC. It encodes CASSYSMQETQYF.

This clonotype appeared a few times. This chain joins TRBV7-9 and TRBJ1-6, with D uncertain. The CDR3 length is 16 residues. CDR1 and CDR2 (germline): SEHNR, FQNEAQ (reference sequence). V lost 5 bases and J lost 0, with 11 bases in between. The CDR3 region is CASSIDTGSYNSPLHF. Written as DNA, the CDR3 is TGTGCCAGCAGCATCGACACCGGCTCCTATAATTCACCCCTCCACTTT.

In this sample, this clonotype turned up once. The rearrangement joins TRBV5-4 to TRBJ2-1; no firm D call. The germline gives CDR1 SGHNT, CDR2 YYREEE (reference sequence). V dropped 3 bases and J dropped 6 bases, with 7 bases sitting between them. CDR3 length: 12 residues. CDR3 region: CASSWGSNEQFF. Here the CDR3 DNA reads TGTGCCAGCAGCTGGGGTAGCAATGAGCAGTTCTTC. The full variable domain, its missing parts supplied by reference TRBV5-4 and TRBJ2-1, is ETGVTQSPTHLIKTRGQQVTLRCSSQSGHNTVSWYQQALGQGPQFIFQYYREEENGRGNFPPRFSGLQFPNYSSELNVNALELDDSALYLCASSWGSNEQFFGPGTRLTVL.

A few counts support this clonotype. CDR3 residues: CASRTSGSREFF. The CDR3 DNA reads TGTGCCAGCAGGACTAGCGGGAGTAGGGAGTTCTTC. This sequence joins TRBV2 and TRBJ2-1; 12 bases agree with TRBD2. The CDR3 length is 12 residues. The germline V gene encodes CDR1 SNHLY and CDR2 FYNNEI. Trimming removed 6 bases from V and 14 bases from J; junction bases left unmatched: 5.

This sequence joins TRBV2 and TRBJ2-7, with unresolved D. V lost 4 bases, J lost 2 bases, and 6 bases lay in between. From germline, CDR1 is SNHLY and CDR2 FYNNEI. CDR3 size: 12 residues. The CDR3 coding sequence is TGTGCCAGCAGTGTGGTGACCTACGAGCAGTACTTC. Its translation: CASSVVTYEQYF.

The CDR3 sequence: CASSLLGPNQETQYF. The CDR3 coding sequence is TGCGCCAGCAGCTTGCTGGGACCCAACCAAGAGACCCAGTACTTC. V is TRBV5-1 and J is TRBJ2-5; the D gene could be TRBD1 or TRBD2 (5 bases each). Looked up from germline, CDR1 is SGHRS and CDR2 is YFSETQ. V lost 1 base and J lost 0, with 10 bases in between. The CDR3 totals 15 residues.

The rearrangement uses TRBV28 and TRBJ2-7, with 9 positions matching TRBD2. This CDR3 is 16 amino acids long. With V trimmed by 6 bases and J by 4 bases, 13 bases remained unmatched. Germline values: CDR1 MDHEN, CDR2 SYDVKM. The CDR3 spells CASSPPAGGPGYEQYF. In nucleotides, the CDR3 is TGTGCCAGCAGCCCCCCTGCGGGAGGGCCAGGGTACGAGCAGTACTTC. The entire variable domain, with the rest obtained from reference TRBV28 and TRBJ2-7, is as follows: DVKVTQSSRYLVKRTGEKVFLECVQDMDHENMFWYRQDPGLGLRLIYFSYDVKMKEKGDIPEGYSVSREKKERFSLILESASTNQTSMYLCASSPPAGGPGYEQYFGPGTRLTVT.

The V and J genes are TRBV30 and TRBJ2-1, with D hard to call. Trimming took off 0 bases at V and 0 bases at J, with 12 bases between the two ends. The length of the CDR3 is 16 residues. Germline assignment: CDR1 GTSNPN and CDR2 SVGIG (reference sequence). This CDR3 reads CAWSVLGLSSYNEQFF. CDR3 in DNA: TGTGCCTGGAGTGTCCTCGGGCTGAGCTCCTACAATGAGCAGTTCTTC.

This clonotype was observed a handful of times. CDR3 amino acids: CASSVRVTGANVLTF. The CDR3, as DNA: TGTGCCAGCAGTGTGAGAGTCACTGGGGCCAACGTCCTGACTTTC. This chain joins TRBV2 and TRBJ2-6; D remains unclear. The CDR3 length is 15 residues. Trimming pared 4 bases from V and 2 bases from J, leaving 9 bases between. Germline V gives CDR1 SNHLY, CDR2 FYNNEI.